This T cell receptor beta chain emerged from a study of blood T cell repertoires in COVID-19. Study-level information: Samples of COVID-19 (acute and convalescent) were obtained from the United States, Italy and Spain. The cDNA or gDNA used as material had been derived from T cells, B-cell-depleted T cells, or PBMCs.

Per the original methods: From reference gene primer amplification, estimates of nucleated cell counts were derived. Profiling relied on immunoSEQ multiplex PCR, and the TCRdb table lists in-frame clones only, not all of them. The V and J calls and clone size were taken over from that table, and D and trimming were inferred from the DNA. Among a few hundred thousand clones, approximately 86% were seen once, and the ten largest hold 3.5% to 4%. This clone has just one count. The TCR sequence derives from a woman in her forties with acute COVID-19. Sequencing was performed on PBMCs or T cells enriched from blood (not recorded which).

CDR3 in DNA: TGCAGCTCACTAACTGCGGGGACCCTCAATGAGCAGTTCTTC. This codes for CSSLTAGTLNEQFF. V usage is TRBV29-1 and J usage is TRBJ2-1; tentative D call: TRBD2 (6 bases). The V end was cut by 8 bases, the J end by 6 bases, with 20 bases between. Per the germline V gene, CDR1 is SQVTM and CDR2 is ANQGSEA. The CDR3 runs to 14 residues.